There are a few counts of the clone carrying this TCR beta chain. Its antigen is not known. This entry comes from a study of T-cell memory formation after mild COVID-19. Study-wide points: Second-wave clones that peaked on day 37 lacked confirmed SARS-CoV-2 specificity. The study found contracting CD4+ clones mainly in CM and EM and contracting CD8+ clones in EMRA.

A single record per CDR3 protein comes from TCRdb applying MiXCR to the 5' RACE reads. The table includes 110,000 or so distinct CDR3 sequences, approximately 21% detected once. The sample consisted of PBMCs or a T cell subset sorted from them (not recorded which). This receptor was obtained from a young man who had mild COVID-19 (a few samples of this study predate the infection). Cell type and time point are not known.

The CDR3 sequence: CASSYLSGGRADTQYF. CDR3 sequence (DNA): TGTGCCAGCAGTTACCTTAGCGGGGGTCGGGCAGATACGCAGTATTTT. The V call is TRBV6-5, the J call TRBJ2-3; 9 nucleotides match TRBD2. Germline lookup yields CDR1 MNHEY and CDR2 SVGAGI. The ends lost 2 bases at V and 4 bases at J; junction bases unmatched: 7. This CDR3 region has 16 residues.